The 6 T cell receptor beta chains below were found in one sample sequenced in a study of cytomegalovirus exposure and HLA in healthy donors. The PCR employed 60 Vbeta primers together with 13 Jbeta primers. Measured with immunoSEQ multiplex PCR; TCRdb has only the in-frame clones, and not every one. The sample carries roughly 130,000 clones, about 8.5% recorded once. The specimen sequenced was PBMCs. These receptors came from a man aged 35 to 55 in good health and CMV-seronegative.

This chain connects TRBV27 to TRBJ1-1; D unresolved. V lost 6 bases and J lost 2, with 10 bases in between. This CDR3 has 13 residues. Looked up from germline, CDR1 is MNHEY and CDR2 is SMNVEV (reference sequence). The CDR3 DNA sequence: TGTGCCAGCAGCAGTACAGAAAACACTGAAGCTTTCTTT. This sequence encodes CASSSTENTEAFF.

This clone showed up many times. The chain is built from TRBV5-6 and TRBJ1-2; 7 positions agree with TRBD1. Germline trimming cut 4 bases from V and 6 bases from J; bases unmatched to any gene: 3. This CDR3 contains 12 residues. Germline V CDR1 and CDR2: SGHDT, YYEEEE. For the CDR3, the DNA is TGTGCCAGCAGCCCGGGACAGCATGGCTACACCTTC. Amino acid sequence: CASSPGQHGYTF.

This clone came up a few times. This chain joins TRBV5-1 and TRBJ2-2; 7 bases match TRBD1. Germline CDR1 SGHRS, CDR2 YFSETQ. The CDR3 totals 15 residues. V trimming: 4 bases; J trimming: 0 bases; junction bases outside the gene matches: 3. CDR3 nucleotide sequence: TGCGCCAGCAGCCCCGGGACAGCGAACACCGGGGAGCTGTTTTTT. Translated, it gives CASSPGTANTGELFF.

The sample holds one count of this clone. The CDR3 sequence: CASSLERGGTGELFF. The CDR3 DNA reads as TGCGCCAGCAGCTTAGAGCGGGGGGGAACCGGGGAGCTGTTTTTT. The rearrangement uses TRBV5-1 and TRBJ2-2; TRBD2 matches at 10 bases. CDR3 length: 15 residues. The J segment lost 5 bases and the V segment lost 2 bases, leaving 3 bases of the junction unmatched. Germline assignment: CDR1 SGHRS and CDR2 YFSETQ.

V gene TRBV4-1 combines with J gene TRBJ2-5; 9 bases are a match to TRBD2. The assigned J gene may be wrong: the sequence end matches TRBJ2-7 better. The germline CDR1 and CDR2 sequences are MGHRA and YSYEKL. This CDR3 has 16 amino acids. CDR3: CASSQEIAGANYEQYF. The CDR3 coding sequence is TGCGCCAGCAGCCAAGAGATAGCGGGGGCGAACTACGAGCAGTACTTC.

A few counts support this clone. J is TRBJ1-2 and V is TRBV27; maybe TRBD1 (5 bases). Between the trimmed V and J ends, which lost 5 bases and 4 bases, there was a span of 14 bases. CDR3 length: 14 residues. Germline V gene data show CDR1 as MNHEY and CDR2 as SMNVEV (reference sequence). CDR3 sequence (DNA): TGTGCCAGCAGTCCCGGGGGGGGTGGCTATGGCTACACCTTC. It is translated as CASSPGGGGYGYTF.